This T cell receptor beta chain was found in a study of cytomegalovirus exposure and HLA in healthy donors. General study findings and limits: Many donors carried some public TCRs, although rarity characterized most TCR sequences. The study recorded over 150 TCR beta chains that were cytomegalovirus-associated. The tendency of first-cohort TCR clusters to co-occur in the roughly 110 validation repertoires was identified by a subsequent analysis. According to reports, the classifier identified cytomegalovirus status with high specificity and sensitivity.

Trimming left V 4 bases short and J 1 base short, with 8 bases between. There are 13 residues in the CDR3. Germline CDR1 is SNHLY and CDR2 is FYNNEI. This clone has a single count. As yet, its antigen is unknown. The table came from immunoSEQ multiplex PCR; TCRdb's copy has only in-frame clones and leaves some out. This repertoire shows about 100,000 clones, about 95% found once; its top ten account for 0.85% to 0.95%. The material sequenced was PBMCs. V gene TRBV2 combines with J gene TRBJ2-7, with D perhaps matching TRBD1 (6 bases). The sequence derives from a woman aged 18-29 years in good health and CMV-seronegative. CDR3 amino acids: CASSATGSYEQYF. The CDR3 nucleotides are TGTGCCAGCAGTGCGACAGGATCCTACGAGCAGTACTTC. Variable domain in full (rest from reference TRBV2 and TRBJ2-7): EPEVTQTPSHQVTQMGQEVILRCVPISNHLYFYWYRQILGQKVEFLVSFYNNEISEKSEIFDDQFSVERPDGSNFTLKIRSTKLEDSAMYFCASSATGSYEQYFGPGTRLTVT.